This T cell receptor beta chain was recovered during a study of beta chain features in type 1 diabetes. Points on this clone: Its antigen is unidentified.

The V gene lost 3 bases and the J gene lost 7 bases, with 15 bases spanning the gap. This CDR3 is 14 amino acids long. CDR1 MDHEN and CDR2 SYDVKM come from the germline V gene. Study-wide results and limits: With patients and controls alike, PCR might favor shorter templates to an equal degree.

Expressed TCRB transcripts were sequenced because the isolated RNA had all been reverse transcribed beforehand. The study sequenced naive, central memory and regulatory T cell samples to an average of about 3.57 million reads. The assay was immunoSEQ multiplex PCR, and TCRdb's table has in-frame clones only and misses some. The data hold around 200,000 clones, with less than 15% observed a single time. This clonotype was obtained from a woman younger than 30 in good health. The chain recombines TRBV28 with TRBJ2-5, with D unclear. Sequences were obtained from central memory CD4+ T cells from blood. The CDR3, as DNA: TGTGCCAGCAGTTTGGGCCCCGACCCGGCGACCCAGTACTTC. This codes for CASSLGPDPATQYF.